The 7 T cell receptor beta chains given below trace back to one sample, sequenced in a study of blood T cell repertoires in COVID-19 (TCRdb year 2020). Library generation was performed with the immunoSEQ multiplex PCR assay. The source is immuneACCESS, and TCRdb retained only in-frame sequences with V and J called. Part of the clones is not carried over; for the studies checked, unresolved V genes explain less than half of this, and the remainder is unexplained. This sample comprises a few hundred thousand clones, approximately 90% of them detected only once. The ten largest make up about 0.8% of the sample. Sequenced material: peripheral blood. These receptor sequences come from a man aged 25-45 years with acute or convalescent COVID-19.

The rearrangement joins TRBV5-8 to TRBJ2-7, with TRBD1 matching 7 bases. The V and J ends lost 0 bases and 6 bases, in that order; junction bases with no gene match: 9. This CDR3 is built from 15 residues. The V gene's germline CDR1 is SGHTS and CDR2 YDEGEE. The CDR3 DNA reads TGTGCCAGCAGCTTGGAAGGGGGCCCGATTGGCGAGCAGTACTTC. Its translation is CASSLEGGPIGEQYF.

For the CDR3, the DNA is TGTGCCAGCAGTGAGTTCGGCGGCCCTAGCACAGATACGCAGTATTTT. Encoded protein: CASSEFGGPSTDTQYF. The J gene is TRBJ2-3, the V gene TRBV6-4; unclear D gene. The V end lost 3 bases, the J end lost 0 bases, and 13 bases lay between the germline ends. This CDR3 spans 16 amino acids. CDR1 is MRHNA, CDR2 SNTAGT, per germline.

V usage is TRBV5-1 and J usage is TRBJ2-2; a possible D gene is TRBD1 (5 bases). The V gene lost 4 bases and the J gene lost 7 bases, with 8 bases spanning the gap. CDR1 is SGHRS, CDR2 YFSETQ, per germline. This CDR3 spans 12 amino acids. The CDR3 is CASSQGVGELFF. In DNA form, the CDR3 reads TGCGCCAGCAGCCAGGGTGTCGGGGAGCTGTTTTTT. Together with reference TRBV5-1 and TRBJ2-2, the CDR3 gives the full variable domain: KAGVTQTPRYLIKTRGQQVTLSCSPISGHRSVSWYQQTPGQGLQFLFEYFSETQRNKGNFPGRFSGRQFSNSRSEMNVSTLELGDSALYLCASSQGVGELFFGEGSRLTVL.

The chain couples TRBV7-2 to TRBJ2-1, with D unresolved. There are 16 residues in the CDR3. Trimming took off 0 bases at V and 5 bases at J, with 14 bases between the two ends. Germline V gene data show CDR1 as SGHTA and CDR2 as FQGNSA. CDR3 loop: CASSLARLSTNNEQFF. The CDR3 region has the DNA TGTGCCAGCAGCTTAGCGCGTCTGAGTACCAACAATGAGCAGTTCTTC.

The chain is built from TRBV4-1 and TRBJ1-5, with D hard to call. V was shortened by 1 base and J by 3 bases, with 10 bases between the two germline ends. Per germline, CDR1 MGHRA and CDR2 YSYEKL. The CDR3 sequence is 15 residues long. The CDR3 nucleotides are TGCGCCAGCAGCCAAGGAGTCGAGGTCAATCAGCCCCAGCATTTT. This gives the protein CASSQGVEVNQPQHF.

The chain recombines TRBV19 with TRBJ1-2; the match to TRBD1 covers 7 bases. Germline V CDR1 and CDR2: LNHDA, SQIVND (reference sequence). With 8 bases clipped from V and 6 bases from J, the junction kept 12 bases outside the gene matches. The CDR3 is 14 amino acids. CDR3 nucleotides: TGTGCCAGTCGAATGACAGGGACTTATCATGGCTACACCTTC. Residues: CASRMTGTYHGYTF.

This chain uses TRBV5-1 with TRBJ2-1; 13 bases agree with TRBD2. V was clipped by 4 bases and J by 7 bases; unmatched bases: 2. The CDR3 runs 14 residues. From germline, CDR1 is SGHRS and CDR2 YFSETQ. The CDR3: CASSTGLAGNEQFF. CDR3 coding DNA: TGCGCCAGCAGCACGGGACTAGCGGGAAATGAGCAGTTCTTC.